This passage covers 17 T cell receptor beta chains from one sample sequenced in a study of CD8 T cells in ankylosing spondylitis. Regarding the study as a whole: Within ankylosing spondylitis blood, a TCR beta motif made up of several highly homologous variants appeared to be characteristic.

TCRdb redid the calling of the 5' RACE reads with MiXCR, one entry per CDR3 protein. The sample consists of 750,000 to 850,000 distinct CDR3 sequences, about 11% of them appearing once. Their target antigens are unknown. Source material: blood, either unsorted or a sorted T cell fraction (not recorded which). These receptors were obtained from a male donor with ankylosing spondylitis.

This clonotype appeared a few times. V gene TRBV20-1 combines with J gene TRBJ1-4, with unresolved D. CDR3 length: 12 residues. Looked up from germline, CDR1 is DFQATT and CDR2 is SNEGSKA (reference sequence). The CDR3 bases are TGCGGATACAAGTCATCGGGTGAAAAACTGTTTTTT. It translates to CGYKSSGEKLFF.

The sample holds many counts of this clonotype. The chain couples TRBV5-1 to TRBJ2-1; D not resolved. The CDR3 runs to 13 residues. V lost 0 bases and J lost 8, with 9 bases in between. CDR1 is SGHRS and CDR2 is YFSETQ in the germline V gene. This CDR3 is CASSLASPDEQFF. The DNA of the CDR3 is TGCGCCAGCAGCTTGGCTAGTCCCGATGAGCAGTTCTTC.

This clonotype showed up many times. V gene TRBV6-1 combines with J gene TRBJ2-3; 8 bases fit TRBD2. From germline, CDR1 is MNHNS and CDR2 SASEGT. V lost 6 bases to trimming and J lost 3 bases; unmatched junction nucleotides: 5. The CDR3 runs 14 residues. The CDR3 region is CASRRGGGTDTQYF. DNA for the CDR3: TGTGCCAGCAGGCGTGGCGGGGGGACAGATACGCAGTATTTT.

The V gene is TRBV12-3 or TRBV12-4, the J gene TRBJ2-7, with 8 bases that match TRBD2. The CDR3 is made up of 14 amino acids. The V and J ends lost 3 bases and 6 bases, in that order; junction bases with no gene match: 7. DNA of the CDR3: TGTGCCAGCAGTTTGGTAGCGGGGCCGGGCGAGCAGTACTTC. Its protein is CASSLVAGPGEQYF.

The chain uses TRBV7-8 and TRBJ1-5; D remains unclear. The V end was cut by 1 base, the J end by 1 base, with 17 bases between. Germline CDR1 is SGHVS and CDR2 is FQNEAQ. The CDR3 covers 18 residues. The CDR3 reads CASSLVSGSRESNQPQHF. As DNA, the CDR3 is TGTGCCAGCAGCTTAGTTTCGGGGTCCCGGGAGAGCAATCAGCCCCAGCATTTT.

This rearrangement joins TRBV7-2 to TRBJ2-7; D gene unclear. Trimming stripped 1 base from V and 1 base from J, with 8 bases between. The CDR3 runs to 14 residues. Germline assignment: CDR1 SGHTA and CDR2 FQGNSA. Here the CDR3 DNA reads TGTGCCAGCAGCTTAGTTCACGGATCCTACGAGCAGTACTTC. This encodes CASSLVHGSYEQYF.

The chain carries TRBV7-2 and TRBJ1-2, with D unresolved. The CDR3 covers 13 residues. With 5 bases removed from V and 5 bases from J, the gap between germline ends came to 12 bases. Germline V CDR1 and CDR2: SGHTA, FQGNSA. This CDR3 reads CASSIRARYGYTF. The DNA of the CDR3 is TGTGCCAGCAGCATCCGGGCCCGTTATGGCTACACCTTC.

This clonotype was recorded a few times. The V call is TRBV28, the J call TRBJ2-5, with 11 bases matching TRBD2. The CDR3 totals 16 residues. With 2 bases clipped from V and 5 bases from J, the junction kept 7 bases outside the gene matches. Germline CDR1 and CDR2: MDHEN and SYDVKM. The DNA of the CDR3 is TGTGCCAGCAGTTTAGCTCTACTAGCGGGAGTGGAGACCCAGTACTTC. Encoded protein: CASSLALLAGVETQYF.

This clonotype has more than one count but fewer than ten. The CDR3 DNA sequence: TGTGCCAGCAGCCCGGACAGGTCGTATGGGGCCAACGTCCTGACTTTC. Protein sequence: CASSPDRSYGANVLTF. The rearrangement uses TRBV7-9 and TRBJ2-6; TRBD1 matches 7 bases. V was clipped by 5 bases and J by 3 bases; unmatched bases: 7. Germline CDR1 is SEHNR and CDR2 is FQNEAQ (reference sequence). CDR3 length equals 16 residues.

A few counts support this clonotype. The rearrangement links TRBV5-1 to TRBJ2-1; 10 bases map to TRBD2. This CDR3 is built from 16 residues. Germline trimming cut 4 bases from V and 7 bases from J; bases unmatched to any gene: 11. Per the germline V gene, CDR1 is SGHRS and CDR2 is YFSETQ. CDR3 sequence: CASSPPVLAGANEQFF. DNA of the CDR3: TGCGCCAGCAGCCCCCCGGTGCTAGCGGGAGCAAATGAGCAGTTCTTC.

This clonotype came up a few times. This chain uses TRBV10-2 with TRBJ1-6; 7 bases match TRBD1. Losses at the gene ends were 6 bases for V and 11 bases for J; bases not matched to a gene: 19. The CDR3 is made up of 17 amino acids. Per the germline V gene, CDR1 is WSHSY and CDR2 is SAAADI. DNA of the CDR3: TGCGCCAGCAGCGGGGACAGACCAACTACCTCTACAACACCCCTCCACTTT. Residues: CASSGDRPTTSTTPLHF.

The sample holds a few counts of this clonotype. The rearrangement joins TRBV12-3 or TRBV12-4 to TRBJ1-4; 9 bases align to TRBD1. The CDR3 totals 15 residues. J gave up 8 bases and V 6 bases, and 10 bases lay outside the gene matches. In DNA form, the CDR3 reads TGTGCCAGCAGCTACAGGGGGCCCCCGTCGGAAAAACTGTTTTTT. Translated: CASSYRGPPSEKLFF.

This chain uses TRBV5-1 with TRBJ2-5; D is uncertain. Germline V gene sequence: CDR1 SGHRS, CDR2 YFSETQ. There are 14 residues in the CDR3. Trimming cost V 2 bases and J 2 bases, with 10 bases left between them. The CDR3 loop reads CASSFLSGQETQYF. The CDR3 bases are TGCGCCAGCAGCTTTTTATCAGGTCAAGAGACCCAGTACTTC.

In its sample, this clonotype was seen many times. The V and J genes are TRBV4-3 and TRBJ2-7; D gene ambiguous. Trimming removed 0 bases at V and 0 bases at J, with 9 bases between. The CDR3 totals 15 residues. Germline V gene sequence: CDR1 LGHNA, CDR2 YSLEER. The CDR3 DNA is TGCGCCAGCAGCCAAGATATCATGAGCTCCTACGAGCAGTACTTC. Its protein product is CASSQDIMSSYEQYF.

This clonotype was counted many times. A read error may account for a junction end that differs from germline. The chain uses TRBV7-7 and TRBJ2-5; D gene unclear. The CDR3 length is 13 residues. CDR1 SSHAT and CDR2 FNYEAQ come from the germline V gene (reference sequence). As DNA, the CDR3 is TGTGCTAGCAGTCGGGCCGAGAGAGAGACCCAGTACTTC. It translates to CASSRAERETQYF.

J is TRBJ2-5 and V is TRBV9; possibly TRBD1 or TRBD2 for D (5 bases each). This CDR3 is 15 amino acids long. V dropped 0 bases and J dropped 4 bases, with 13 bases sitting between them. Germline lookup yields CDR1 SGDLS and CDR2 YYNGEE. The CDR3 DNA is TGTGCCAGCAGCGTAGTAGGGACCCGGGGAGAGACCCAGTACTTC. Protein product: CASSVVGTRGETQYF.

The chain joins TRBV3-1 to TRBJ1-2; D is undetermined. The germline gives CDR1 LGHDT, CDR2 YNNKEL (reference sequence). The CDR3 consists of 12 residues. Trimming pared 4 bases from V and 8 bases from J, leaving 11 bases between. The CDR3 DNA sequence: TGTGCCAGCAGCCCTACTTTGGGCGGCTACACCTTC. It translates to CASSPTLGGYTF.